Given below is one T cell receptor (beta chain) in context. Antigen: not known. Isolation per sample recovered at least 6 million PBMCs. Per sample, extraction of total RNA gave at least 6 micrograms in every case. This sample was included in a study of blood T cells in healthy people across ages. The study, taken as a whole, reports: It was not known whether donors were CMV positive (a possible confounder of expanded clonotype changes). A strong correlation was seen between TCR beta diversity and naive T cell percentage.

Primers used in a second PCR of roughly 7 to 11 cycles were a sample-barcoded 5' primer and a J-beta primer mix. TCRdb called the 5' RACE reads again in MiXCR, with one record for every CDR3 protein. The sample records hundreds of thousands of distinct CDR3 sequences, 55% to 75% being singletons. This TCR was sampled from a young man in good health. Sequenced: blood.

The CDR3 DNA follows: TGTGCCAGCAGCATTGGCAGACCCTACGAGCAGTACTTC. Amino acid sequence: CASSIGRPYEQYF. J is TRBJ2-7 and V is TRBV21-1. TRBV21-1 is an annotated pseudogene. The CDR3 is 13 amino acids.